This T cell receptor (beta chain) emerged from a study of T cells in Graves' hyperthyroidism and ophthalmopathy. Amplification of TCR beta CDR3 regions used RNA as the template. HTBI primers were the set used in a first-round RT-PCR of the TCR CDR3. Each CDR3 protein gets one entry after TCRdb re-called the multiplex PCR reads with MiXCR. The sample records about 420,000 distinct CDR3 sequences, roughly 15% being singletons. V was pared by 7 bases and J by 0 bases, with 10 bases between. The CDR3 consists of 14 residues. The germline V gene encodes CDR1 MNHEY and CDR2 SVGEGT. Findings and limits, study-wide: Clonotypes that were expanded in thyroid above 0.001 mostly appeared in blood too. The authors' 13 V-J model separated ophthalmopathy from stable hyperthyroidism.

If no ophthalmopathy progression occurred within 18 months, Graves' hyperthyroidism was stable. Out of over 9 ml of fresh peripheral blood came the PBMCs. There are a few counts of this clonotype. What it recognizes is unknown. What was sequenced was blood. The J gene is TRBJ1-5, the V gene TRBV6-2 or TRBV6-3; D is undetermined. This clonotype was sampled from a woman aged 18-29 years with Graves' hyperthyroidism. The CDR3 spells CASTRGNSNQPQHF. The CDR3 DNA reads TGTGCCAGCACGCGAGGGAATAGCAATCAGCCCCAGCATTTT.